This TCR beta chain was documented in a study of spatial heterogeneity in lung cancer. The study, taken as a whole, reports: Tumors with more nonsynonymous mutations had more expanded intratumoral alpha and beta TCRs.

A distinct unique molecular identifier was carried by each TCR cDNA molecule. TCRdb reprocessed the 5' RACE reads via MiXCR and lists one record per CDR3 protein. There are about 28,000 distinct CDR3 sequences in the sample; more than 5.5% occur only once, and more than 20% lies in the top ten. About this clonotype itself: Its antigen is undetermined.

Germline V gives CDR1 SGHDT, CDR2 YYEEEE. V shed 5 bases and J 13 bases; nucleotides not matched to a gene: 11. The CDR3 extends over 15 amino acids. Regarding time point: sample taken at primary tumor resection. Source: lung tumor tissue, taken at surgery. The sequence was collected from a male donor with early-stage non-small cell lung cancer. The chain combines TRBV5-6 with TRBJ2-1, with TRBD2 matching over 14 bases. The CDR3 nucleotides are TGTGCCAGCAGTCGTGGTCCGGGACTAGCGGGGGAACAGTTCTTC. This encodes CASSRGPGLAGEQFF.